Each of the 14 T cell receptor beta chains below was sequenced from the same sample in a study of cytomegalovirus exposure and HLA in healthy donors. The table came from immunoSEQ multiplex PCR; TCRdb's copy has only in-frame clones and leaves some out. The data show more than 150,000 clones, with about 80% seen just once and roughly 2.8% held by the top ten. Material for sequencing was PBMCs. Source of these receptors: a woman between 18 and 29 years old in good health and CMV-seropositive.

The chain is built from TRBV5-1 and TRBJ1-1, with D possibly matching TRBD1 (5 bases). This CDR3 spans 14 amino acids. Germline V lookup: CDR1 SGHRS, CDR2 YFSETQ. Between the trimmed V and J ends, which lost 0 bases and 1 base, there was a span of 7 bases. CDR3 coding DNA: TGCGCCAGCAGCTTGGTGGGGGGGAACACTGAAGCTTTCTTT. Residues: CASSLVGGNTEAFF. The full variable domain, with the rest looked up from reference TRBV5-1 and TRBJ1-1, is KAGVTQTPRYLIKTRGQQVTLSCSPISGHRSVSWYQQTPGQGLQFLFEYFSETQRNKGNFPGRFSGRQFSNSRSEMNVSTLELGDSALYLCASSLVGGNTEAFFGQGTRLTVV.

The chain joins TRBV4-1 to TRBJ1-2; D call uncertain. Germline CDR1 is MGHRA and CDR2 is YSYEKL. The CDR3 is 19 amino acids. Trimming cost V 0 bases and J 4 bases, with 24 bases left between them. CDR3 sequence: CASSQDLGSFRGSGYGYTF. As DNA, the CDR3 is TGCGCCAGCAGCCAAGATCTTGGGAGCTTTCGGGGTTCTGGCTATGGCTACACCTTC.

This clone appeared a few times. The chain has TRBV7-8 and TRBJ2-5; 7 bases match TRBD1. V shed 7 bases, J shed 2 bases, and the junction held 7 bases outside the gene matches. Germline assignment: CDR1 SGHVS and CDR2 FQNEAQ. There are 14 residues in the CDR3. The CDR3 sequence is CASTDRTGQETQYF. For the CDR3, the DNA is TGTGCCAGCACGGACAGGACGGGACAAGAGACCCAGTACTTC.

The chain couples TRBV7-9 to TRBJ2-7; D is unclear. Germline lookup yields CDR1 SEHNR and CDR2 FQNEAQ (reference sequence). V was pared by 1 base and J by 4 bases, with 11 bases between. CDR3 length equals 14 residues. The CDR3 sequence is CASSLVVPNYEQYF. The CDR3 DNA follows: TGTGCCAGCAGCTTAGTAGTCCCAAATTACGAGCAGTACTTC. Complete variable domain (other parts from reference TRBV7-9 and TRBJ2-7): DTGVSQNPRHKITKRGQNVTFRCDPISEHNRLYWYRQTLGQGPEFLTYFQNEAQLEKSRLLSDRFSAERPKGSFSTLEIQRTEQGDSAMYLCASSLVVPNYEQYFGPGTRLTVT.

This clone was counted a few times. The rearrangement links TRBV5-6 to TRBJ2-7, with TRBD1 matching over 9 bases. The germline CDR1 and CDR2 sequences are SGHDT and YYEEEE. The CDR3 runs to 16 residues. V trimming: 4 bases; J trimming: 1 base; junction bases outside the gene matches: 9. The CDR3 is CASSHYRTGVSYEQYF. CDR3 coding DNA: TGTGCCAGCAGCCATTACCGGACAGGGGTATCCTACGAGCAGTACTTC. Looking up the rest from reference TRBV5-6 and TRBJ2-7 gives the full variable domain: DAGVTQSPTHLIKTRGQQVTLRCSPKSGHDTVSWYQQALGQGPQFIFQYYEEEERQRGNFPDRFSGHQFPNYSSELNVNALLLGDSALYLCASSHYRTGVSYEQYFGPGTRLTVT.

V gene TRBV6-1 combines with J gene TRBJ1-3; 7 nucleotides match TRBD1. The CDR3 has 14 residues. Germline trimming cut 4 bases from V and 5 bases from J; bases unmatched to any gene: 5. Germline assignment: CDR1 MNHNS and CDR2 SASEGT. CDR3 amino acids: CASSGQGGRNTIYF. CDR3 coding DNA: TGTGCCAGCAGTGGCCAGGGGGGAAGAAACACCATATATTTT.

The J gene is TRBJ1-2, the V gene TRBV25-1, with no clear D. CDR3 length: 11 amino acids. V shed 3 bases and J shed 6 bases, with 5 bases lying between them. In germline, CDR1 is MGHDK, CDR2 SYGVNS. As DNA, the CDR3 is TGTGCCAGCAGTGAGGCAGATGGCTACACCTTC. Encoded protein: CASSEADGYTF.

This clone has a single count. This chain links TRBV6-4 with TRBJ2-7, with 8 bases that match TRBD2. From germline, CDR1 is MRHNA and CDR2 SNTAGT. There are 13 residues in the CDR3. The trim removed 4 bases at V and 3 bases at J, leaving 2 bases unmatched. CDR3 in DNA: TGTGCCAGCAGTGTCAGCGGGGGCTACGAGCAGTACTTC. This sequence encodes CASSVSGGYEQYF.

CDR3 coding DNA: TGTGCCATCAGTGAGCCCGAGGAGGCCGGGGAGCTGTTTTTT. Residues: CAISEPEEAGELFF. This chain links TRBV10-3 with TRBJ2-2, with a weak D call TRBD2 (5 bases). Trimming stripped 2 bases from V and 6 bases from J, with 10 bases between. This CDR3 region has 14 residues. Germline V gives CDR1 ENHRY, CDR2 SYGVKD.

The chain has TRBV11-2 and TRBJ2-2, with D unresolved. Germline lookup yields CDR1 SGHAT and CDR2 FQNNGV. V dropped 6 bases and J dropped 7 bases, with 18 bases sitting between them. CDR3 length: 15 amino acids. The CDR3 is CASSLSIMWVGELFF. CDR3 nucleotide sequence: TGTGCCAGCAGTCTTAGCATTATGTGGGTCGGGGAGCTGTTTTTT.

V usage is TRBV6-1 and J usage is TRBJ1-3; D is ambiguous. V lost 4 bases to trimming and J lost 0 bases, with 4 bases between them. The CDR3 extends over 13 amino acids. CDR1 is MNHNS and CDR2 is SASEGT in the germline V gene. The CDR3 region is CASSVSSGNTIYF. CDR3 DNA sequence: TGTGCCAGCAGTGTTAGCTCTGGAAACACCATATATTTT.

CDR3 region: CASSAKDLGREVTQYF. The CDR3 DNA sequence: TGTGCCAGCAGCGCCAAAGACCTGGGGCGGGAGGTGACCCAGTACTTC. The chain has TRBV9 and TRBJ2-5, with TRBD2 matching 8 bases. This CDR3 comprises 16 residues. Per germline, CDR1 SGDLS and CDR2 YYNGEE. The junction had 14 bases not matched to a gene; V was cut back by 3 bases and J by 7 bases.

Notes on this clone: At one end the junction does not follow the germline gene, possibly because of a read error. The CDR3 spells CAITETGGGYEQYF. CDR3 coding DNA: TGTGCCATCACTGAGACAGGGGGAGGATACGAGCAGTACTTC. The chain links TRBV10-3 to TRBJ2-7; TRBD1 agrees at 9 bases. The CDR3 is 14 amino acids. The germline CDR1 and CDR2 sequences are ENHRY and SYGVKD.

The rearrangement links TRBV5-6 to TRBJ2-7; D might be TRBD2 (6 bases). The CDR3 has 14 amino acids. Germline lookup yields CDR1 SGHDT and CDR2 YYEEEE. V gave up 2 bases and J gave up 0 bases, with 9 bases separating them. In DNA form, the CDR3 reads TGTGCCAGCAGCTTTGGAGGGAACTCCTACGAGCAGTACTTC. It specifies CASSFGGNSYEQYF.